The rows below give T cell receptor beta chains drawn from one sample of a study of CD8+ T cells in alopecia areata. Produced via immunoSEQ multiplex PCR; TCRdb's table is partial and in-frame only. This repertoire shows 90,000 to 130,000 clones, over 55% found once; its top ten account for roughly 25%. The sequencing sample was made of NKG2D-low CD8+ T cells sorted from blood. The source is a human donor with alopecia areata. Each CDR3 is given with its conserved first and last residue.

cdr3_aa v_call
CASASSGELFF TRBV2
CASSIAGSYNEQFF TRBV11-2
CASSVGSIDGGELFF TRBV9
CASSVGGYQPQHF TRBV19
CASSVGGSLDEQYF TRBV9
CASSLSWTEYNEQFF TRBV28
CASSSERKHYEQYF TRBV7-9
CASSFGQGGYEQYF TRBV6-5
CATSTSNEQFF TRBV15
CASSYTSEQYF TRBV6-6
CASSLGQSTDTQYF TRBV7-9
CASSLGSTGELFF TRBV13
CASSSPGMRYYEQYF TRBV7-9
CASSSLAGGPNEQFF TRBV7-3
CASSLGDTEAFF TRBV5-6
CASSSRLAGRPYEQYF TRBV11-2
CASRDLDRGHTDTQYF TRBV2
CSVEGGSADTQYF TRBV29-1
CASSNRDRGHEQYF TRBV21-1
CASSYYRGNEQFF TRBV13
CASSPVGGMAHEQYF TRBV7-9
CASSYSAGPDTQYF TRBV11-1
CASSLGSGTEAFF TRBV7-9
CASSAGGDGGDTQYF TRBV7-3
CAWSVIHPYEQYF TRBV30
CAWRGRTSSYNEQFF TRBV30
CASSSSTGPYYEQYF TRBV7-9
CASSLNTGELFF TRBV5-8
CASSDKTSGFDYHEQYF TRBV5-1
CASSMEGPGELFF TRBV19
CSVEDGSGRPDTQYF TRBV29-1
CASRLSTQISYNEQFF TRBV5-6
CASSAAEGYEQYF TRBV19
CSVESTRGNEKLFF TRBV29-1
CATSPRDTNTGELFF TRBV9
CASSQSSTSPDTQYF TRBV23-1
CASSQGPFELFF TRBV9
CASSLGSSGTGTQYF TRBV27
CSVGEISGSSYEQYF TRBV29-1
CASGLTSGRAYNEQFF TRBV12-5
CASSLDSAYEQYF TRBV7-8
CASILDRGDEQYF TRBV6-6
CASSLRGRAGETQYF TRBV27
CASKDRDNYEQYF TRBV11-2
CAGGLAGRRANVLTF TRBV30
CASSPEASGRAEQFF TRBV4-1
CASSYPQGGAGSYNEQFF TRBV10-1
CASSGQNYGYTF TRBV5-1
CASSIDGTSYNEQFF TRBV19
CASSQVSASNYGYTF TRBV4-1
CASRFASRAGELFF TRBV28
CASSFGGSAYEQYF TRBV5-6
CASSVDGASSYNEQFF TRBV9
CASSSGGSYEQYF TRBV6-5
CASSQDLPEGNEQFF TRBV4-1
CASRTRTIWDEQFF TRBV27